A selection of T cell receptor beta chains follows, all from one sample in a study of cytomegalovirus exposure and HLA in healthy donors. Sequencing was performed with immunoSEQ multiplex PCR; in TCRdb, only in-frame clones are kept and a portion is missing. The table records about 160,000 clones, approximately 80% of them present only once. The sequencing sample was made of PBMCs. The source is a woman aged 18-35 years in good health and CMV-seronegative. CDR3s include the opening cysteine and the closing phenylalanine or tryptophan. A D gene is named only where the DNA matches it firmly. The listing skips clone size in some rows; elsewhere it reads once, few, many or a size class.

v_call,cdr3_length,clone_size,d_call,j_call,cdr3_aa,cdr3_nt
TRBV28,14,.,TRBD2,TRBJ2-1,CASSSSRAGDEQFF,TGTGCCAGCAGTTCATCTCGAGCGGGAGATGAGCAGTTCTTC
TRBV28,17,few,TRBD1,TRBJ1-3,CASSLWRQGRVGNTIYF,TGTGCCAGCAGCCTCTGGAGACAGGGAAGGGTTGGAAACACCATATATTTT
TRBV7-8,14,.,TRBD1,TRBJ2-7,CASSFRDRSYEQYF,TGTGCCAGCAGCTTCCGGGACAGGAGCTACGAGCAGTACTTC
TRBV27,17,.,.,TRBJ2-7,CASSLRRGTGSSYEQYF,TGTGCCAGCAGTTTACGCAGGGGTACGGGTAGCTCCTACGAGCAGTACTTC
TRBV27,15,.,.,TRBJ2-3,CASSFREPSTDTQYF,TGTGCCAGCAGTTTTAGGGAGCCTAGCACAGATACGCAGTATTTT
TRBV5-4,15,.,.,TRBJ2-1,CASSPDWRGYNEQFF,TGTGCCAGCAGCCCAGACTGGAGGGGATACAATGAGCAGTTCTTC
TRBV27,17,.,TRBD2,TRBJ2-1,CASSLSPVAGGVNEQFF,TGTGCCAGCAGTTTATCACCCGTAGCGGGAGGAGTTAATGAGCAGTTCTTC
TRBV2,12,.,.,TRBJ1-2,CASSDLNYGYTF,TGTGCCAGCAGTGATCTTAACTATGGCTACACCTTC
TRBV5-4,13,.,.,TRBJ1-2,CASSVDTPKGYTF,TGTGCCAGCAGCGTGGACACCCCAAAAGGCTACACCTTC
TRBV5-1,17,few,TRBD1,TRBJ2-5,CASSFPIGTGLQETQYF,TGCGCCAGCAGTTTTCCGATCGGGACAGGGCTGCAAGAGACCCAGTACTTC
TRBV19,13,.,.,TRBJ1-5,CASSVAGYSPQHF,TGTGCCAGTAGTGTGGCAGGTTACTCGCCCCAGCATTTT
TRBV7-9,13,once,.,TRBJ1-1,CASSYTPNTEAFF,TGTGCCAGCAGCTACACACCGAACACTGAAGCTTTCTTT
TRBV2,13,.,TRBD1,TRBJ2-5,CASRGQYQETQYF,TGTGCCAGCAGGGGACAGTACCAAGAGACCCAGTACTTC
TRBV28,17,.,TRBD2,TRBJ2-5,CASSIQGAGGPYETQYF,TGTGCCAGCAGTATCCAAGGAGCGGGAGGGCCTTATGAGACCCAGTACTTC